The T cell receptor (beta chain) under discussion was sequenced for a study of blood T cell repertoires in COVID-19. The assay was immunoSEQ multiplex PCR, and TCRdb's table has in-frame clones only and misses some. The data contain 90,000 or so clones, approximately 88% of them singletons. The sequence derives from a man aged 55 to 70 with COVID-19, enrolled during active disease. The sequencing sample was made of peripheral blood.

The CDR3 DNA is TGTGCCAGCAGCTTAGATCGGGCGGGAGGCAACAATGAGCAGTTCTTC. This sequence encodes CASSLDRAGGNNEQFF. The V and J genes are TRBV11-2 and TRBJ2-1; 8 bases match TRBD2. The CDR3 length is 16 residues. The J segment lost 5 bases and the V segment lost 0 bases, leaving 6 bases of the junction unmatched. Germline-derived CDR1 and CDR2 are SGHAT and FQNNGV.